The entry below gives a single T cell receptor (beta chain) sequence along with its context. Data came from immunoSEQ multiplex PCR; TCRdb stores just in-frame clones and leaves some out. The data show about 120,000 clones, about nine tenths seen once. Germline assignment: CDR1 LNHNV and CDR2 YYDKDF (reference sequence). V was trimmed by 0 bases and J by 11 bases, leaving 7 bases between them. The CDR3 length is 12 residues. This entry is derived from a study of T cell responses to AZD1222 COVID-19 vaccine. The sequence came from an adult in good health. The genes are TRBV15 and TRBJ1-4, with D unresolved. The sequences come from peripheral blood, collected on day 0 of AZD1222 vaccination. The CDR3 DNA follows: TGTGCCACCAGCAGAGAGAGGATTAAACTGTTTTTT. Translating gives CATSRERIKLFF.